The clone carrying this T cell receptor beta chain was counted ten times or more. RNA transcripts provided the template for amplifying TCR beta CDR3 regions. Investigators did first-round RT-PCR with HTBI primers, then second-round multiplex PCR. One entry per CDR3 protein, called by TCRdb with MiXCR from the multiplex PCR reads. Seen here are about 480,000 distinct CDR3 sequences, around 15% observed once, and the top ten hold roughly 9.8%. The data derive from a study of Graves' ophthalmopathy and Graves' hyperthyroidism. V shed 1 base and J shed 3 bases, with 9 bases lying between them. This CDR3 region has 14 residues.

The rearrangement links TRBV12-3 or TRBV12-4 to TRBJ1-1; D gene ambiguous. The source of this sequence is a woman in her 30s with Graves' ophthalmopathy. The sequencing sample was made of blood. CDR3 coding DNA: TGTGCCAGCAGTTTAGTGGGAAGTGACACTGAAGCTTTCTTT. Protein sequence: CASSLVGSDTEAFF.